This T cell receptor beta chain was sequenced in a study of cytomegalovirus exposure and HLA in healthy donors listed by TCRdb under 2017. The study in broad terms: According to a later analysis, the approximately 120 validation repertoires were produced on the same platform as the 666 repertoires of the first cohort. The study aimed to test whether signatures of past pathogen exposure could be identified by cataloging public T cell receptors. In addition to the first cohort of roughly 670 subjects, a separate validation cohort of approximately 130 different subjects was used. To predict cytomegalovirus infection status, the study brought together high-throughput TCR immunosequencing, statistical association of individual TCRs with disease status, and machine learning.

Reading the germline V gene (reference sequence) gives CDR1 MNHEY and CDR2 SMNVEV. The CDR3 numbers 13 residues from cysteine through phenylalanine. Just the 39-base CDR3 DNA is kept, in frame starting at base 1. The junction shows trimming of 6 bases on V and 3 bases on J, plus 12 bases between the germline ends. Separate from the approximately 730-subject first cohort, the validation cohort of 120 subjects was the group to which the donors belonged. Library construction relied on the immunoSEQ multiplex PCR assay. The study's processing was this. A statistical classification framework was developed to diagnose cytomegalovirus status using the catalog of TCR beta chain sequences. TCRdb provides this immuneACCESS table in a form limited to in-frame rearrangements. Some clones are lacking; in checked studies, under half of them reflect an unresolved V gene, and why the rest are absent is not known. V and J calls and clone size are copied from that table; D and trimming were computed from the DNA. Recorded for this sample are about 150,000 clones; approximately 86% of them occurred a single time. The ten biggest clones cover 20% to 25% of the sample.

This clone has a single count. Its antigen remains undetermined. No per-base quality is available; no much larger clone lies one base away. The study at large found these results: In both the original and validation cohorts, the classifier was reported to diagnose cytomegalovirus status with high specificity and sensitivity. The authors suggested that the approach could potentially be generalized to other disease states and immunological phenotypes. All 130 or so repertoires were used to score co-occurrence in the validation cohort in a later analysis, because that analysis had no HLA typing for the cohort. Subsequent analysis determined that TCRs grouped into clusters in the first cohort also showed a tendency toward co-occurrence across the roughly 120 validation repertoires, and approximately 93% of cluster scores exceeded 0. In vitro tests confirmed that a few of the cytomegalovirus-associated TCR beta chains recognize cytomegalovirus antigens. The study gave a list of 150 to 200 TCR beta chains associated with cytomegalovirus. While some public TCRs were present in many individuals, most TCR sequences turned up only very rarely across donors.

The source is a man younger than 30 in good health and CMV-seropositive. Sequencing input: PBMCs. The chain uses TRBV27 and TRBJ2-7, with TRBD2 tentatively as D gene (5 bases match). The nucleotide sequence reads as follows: TGTGCCAGCAGCCCCCGAAGCGGCTACGAGCAGTACTTC. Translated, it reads CASSPRSGYEQYF.